The 17 T cell receptor beta chains below all came from one sample that was sequenced in a study of early T cells in non-severe SARS-CoV-2 infection. TCRdb called the 5' RACE reads again in MiXCR, with one record for every CDR3 protein. The repertoire holds 65,000 to 85,000 distinct CDR3 sequences, with 15% as singletons. The sample comprised whole blood. These receptors came from an adult who was a healthcare worker with PCR-confirmed SARS-CoV-2 infection or an uninfected control (not recorded which).

The V and J genes are TRBV11-2 and TRBJ2-7, with D maybe TRBD2 (6 bases). This CDR3 region has 10 residues. V lost 8 bases to trimming and J lost 7 bases, with 9 bases between them. Germline CDR1 SGHAT, CDR2 FQNNGV. CDR3 in amino acids: CASGGGEQYF. The CDR3 region has the DNA TGTGCCAGCGGCGGAGGGGAGCAGTACTTC.

The chain couples TRBV7-2 to TRBJ2-6; D is unclear. The V and J ends lost 5 bases and 2 bases respectively, with 19 bases between them. The CDR3 length is 18 residues. Germline assignment: CDR1 SGHTA and CDR2 FQGNSA. CDR3 residues: CASSPRGPEPPGANVLTF. The CDR3 nucleotides read TGTGCCAGCAGCCCAAGAGGCCCCGAGCCTCCTGGGGCCAACGTCCTGACTTTC.

The chain uses TRBV29-1 and TRBJ2-5; 8 nucleotides match TRBD1. The ends lost 2 bases at V and 2 bases at J; junction bases unmatched: 4. This CDR3 has 14 amino acids. Germline V gene sequence: CDR1 SQVTM, CDR2 ANQGSEA. CDR3: CSVEPGGAQETQYF. The CDR3 DNA is TGCAGCGTTGAACCAGGGGGCGCGCAAGAGACCCAGTACTTC.

The chain employs TRBV6-2 or TRBV6-3 and TRBJ2-3, with 8 nucleotides matching TRBD2. The V segment lost 2 bases and the J segment 4 bases; nucleotides outside the gene matches: 8. The germline V gene has CDR1 MNHEY and CDR2 SVGEGT. CDR3 length equals 16 residues. The CDR3 DNA reads TGTGCCAGCAGTTACGGGACGGGAGGGCCTTCAGATACGCAGTATTTT. It encodes CASSYGTGGPSDTQYF.

This clonotype was seen a handful of times. The gene calls are TRBV10-3 and TRBJ2-1; D possibly uses TRBD1 or TRBD2 (5 bases each). Germline values: CDR1 ENHRY, CDR2 SYGVKD. Trimming took 5 bases from V and 10 from J, leaving 18 bases between them. CDR3 length: 14 amino acids. CDR3 protein: CAISTGTRESEQFF. The CDR3 DNA reads TGTGCCATCAGTACCGGGACGCGCGAATCCGAGCAGTTCTTC.

The rearrangement uses TRBV2 and TRBJ2-1; no clear D. The V gene lost 10 bases and the J gene lost 8 bases, with 18 bases spanning the gap. CDR1 and CDR2 (germline): SNHLY, FYNNEI. This CDR3 is 13 amino acids long. The CDR3 region has the DNA TGTGCCACCAAAGGTAGGGTTCTCGATGAGCAGTTCTTC. Its translation is CATKGRVLDEQFF.

The chain couples TRBV4-1 to TRBJ2-1; no definite D call. V lost 0 bases and J lost 11, with 11 bases in between. The CDR3 loop spans 13 amino acids. The germline gives CDR1 MGHRA, CDR2 YSYEKL. For the CDR3, the DNA is TGCGCCAGCAGCCAAGATCCCATGTCTAAGCAGTTCTTC. It codes for CASSQDPMSKQFF.

A few counts support this clonotype. The rearrangement links TRBV19 to TRBJ1-5; unclear D gene. Germline V gene sequence: CDR1 LNHDA, CDR2 SQIVND (reference sequence). Trimming removed 7 bases at V and 0 bases at J, with 13 bases between. The CDR3 has 15 residues. The CDR3 DNA reads as TGTGCCAGTACGGAGGGCCCGTATAGCAATCAGCCCCAGCATTTT. Translation: CASTEGPYSNQPQHF.

V is TRBV28 and J is TRBJ2-7, with no clear D. This CDR3 has 18 amino acids. Germline V gene lookup returns CDR1 MDHEN and CDR2 SYDVKM. V was cut by 4 bases and J by 6 bases, with 28 bases left in between. This chain's CDR3 is CASSSPHPGRTPNSEQYF. In DNA form, the CDR3 reads TGTGCCAGCAGTTCGCCCCATCCCGGACGGACCCCCAACAGCGAGCAGTACTTC.

This clonotype has more than one count but fewer than ten. The chain is built from TRBV9 and TRBJ2-1; D is possibly TRBD2 (5 bases). Trimming left V 5 bases short and J 6 bases short, with 18 bases between. This CDR3 is 15 amino acids long. Germline CDR1 SGDLS, CDR2 YYNGEE. The CDR3 sequence is CASSKPGIGSNEQFF. The CDR3 DNA is TGTGCCAGCAGTAAACCGGGAATCGGAAGCAATGAGCAGTTCTTC.

This chain uses TRBV2 with TRBJ1-1; D remains unclear. The germline V gene has CDR1 SNHLY and CDR2 FYNNEI. Trimming took off 2 bases at V and 0 bases at J, with 10 bases between the two ends. This CDR3 spans 15 amino acids. CDR3 amino acids: CASSENRAVNTEAFF. The CDR3, as DNA: TGTGCCAGCAGTGAAAATCGGGCGGTGAACACTGAAGCTTTCTTT.

This clonotype was seen a few times. The chain uses TRBV14 and TRBJ2-2; 12 bases line up with TRBD2. After removal of 0 bases from V and 0 bases from J, the junction contained 8 bases not matched to a gene. Germline CDR1 reads SGHDN; CDR2 reads FVKESK. This CDR3 spans 20 amino acids. The CDR3 is CASSQEGRLAGASNTGELFF. The CDR3 nucleotides are TGTGCCAGCAGCCAAGAGGGAAGACTAGCGGGGGCCTCGAACACCGGGGAGCTGTTTTTT. The variable domain in full, with the rest retrieved from reference TRBV14 and TRBJ2-2, is EAGVTQFPSHSVIEKGQTVTLRCDPISGHDNLYWYRRVMGKEIKFLLHFVKESKQDESGMPNNRFLAERTGGTYSTLKVQPAELEDSGVYFCASSQEGRLAGASNTGELFFGEGSRLTVL.

The sample holds a few counts of this clonotype. The rearrangement joins TRBV11-2 to TRBJ2-7; tentatively, D is TRBD1 (5 bases). V dropped 5 bases and J dropped 0 bases, with 14 bases sitting between them. The CDR3 has 15 residues. Germline lookup yields CDR1 SGHAT and CDR2 FQNNGV. The CDR3 DNA follows: TGTGCCAGCAGCGGTGGGTACAGGAGCTCCTACGAGCAGTACTTC. The encoded protein is CASSGGYRSSYEQYF.

This clonotype was detected a few times. The chain couples TRBV3-1 to TRBJ1-1, with a possible D match to TRBD1 (5 bases). Trimming removed 3 bases at V and 8 bases at J, with 10 bases between. The CDR3 covers 12 residues. Germline lookup yields CDR1 LGHDT and CDR2 YNNKEL (reference sequence). CDR3 in amino acids: CASSHPEGEAFF. CDR3 bases: TGTGCCAGCAGCCACCCCGAGGGGGAAGCTTTCTTT.

The chain couples TRBV9 to TRBJ2-2; 8 bases are a match to TRBD2. Losses at the gene ends were 4 bases for V and 0 bases for J; bases not matched to a gene: 14. Germline V gives CDR1 SGDLS, CDR2 YYNGEE. The CDR3 runs 19 residues. The CDR3 loop is CASSPGGGRHYANTGELFF. CDR3 in DNA: TGTGCCAGCAGCCCCGGGGGCGGGAGGCACTACGCGAACACCGGGGAGCTGTTTTTT.

The table lists this clonotype with a few counts. The V gene is TRBV20-1, the J gene TRBJ2-4; the match to TRBD2 covers 9 bases. V lost 6 bases to trimming and J lost 4 bases; unmatched junction nucleotides: 7. The CDR3 has 14 residues. Germline CDR1 is DFQATT and CDR2 is SNEGSKA (reference sequence). The CDR3: CSARLAVGKNIQYF. The CDR3 DNA sequence: TGCAGTGCGAGACTAGCGGTAGGGAAAAACATTCAGTACTTC.

This clonotype has a handful of counts. This chain links TRBV9 with TRBJ2-3, with TRBD2 matching 13 bases. With V trimmed by 2 bases and J by 3 bases, 6 bases remained unmatched. Germline assignment: CDR1 SGDLS and CDR2 YYNGEE. The length of the CDR3 is 17 residues. The CDR3 DNA is TGTGCCAGCAGCGTGGAGACTAGCGGGAGGCAAACAGATACGCAGTATTTT. Translated: CASSVETSGRQTDTQYF. Looking up the rest from reference TRBV9 and TRBJ2-3 gives the full variable domain: DSGVTQTPKHLITATGQRVTLRCSPRSGDLSVYWYQQSLDQGLQFLIQYYNGEERAKGNILERFSAQQFPDLHSELNLSSLELGDSALYFCASSVETSGRQTDTQYFGPGTRLTVL.